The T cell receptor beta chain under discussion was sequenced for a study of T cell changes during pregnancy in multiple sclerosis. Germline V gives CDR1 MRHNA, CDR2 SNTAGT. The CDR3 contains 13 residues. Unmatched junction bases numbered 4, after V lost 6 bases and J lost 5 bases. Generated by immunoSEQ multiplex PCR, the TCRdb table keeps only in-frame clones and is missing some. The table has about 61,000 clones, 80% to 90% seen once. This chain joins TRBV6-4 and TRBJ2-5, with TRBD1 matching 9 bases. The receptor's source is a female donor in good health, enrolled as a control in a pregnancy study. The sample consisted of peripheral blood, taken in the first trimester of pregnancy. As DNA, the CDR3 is TGTGCCAGCAGCCGAGGACAGGGGGAGACCCAGTACTTC. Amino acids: CASSRGQGETQYF.